Here is one TCR beta chain with its context. Authors' analysis steps: Amplifying reference gene primers gave estimates of nucleated cell counts. TCRdb's table, derived via immunoSEQ multiplex PCR, lists solely in-frame clones and lacks some. That table supplies the V and J calls and clone size; D and trimming were determined from the DNA. This table has about 190,000 clones, around 90% appearing once. These data come from a study of blood T cell repertoires in COVID-19. As for the study in general: Specimens from acute and convalescent COVID-19 originated in the United States, Italy and Spain. The analysed material was cDNA or gDNA that came from T cells, B-cell-depleted T cells, or PBMCs.

Germline V CDR1 and CDR2: LNHDA, SQIVND (reference sequence). This CDR3 is 13 amino acids long. Trimming stripped 3 bases from V and 4 bases from J, with 9 bases between. Sequenced sample: peripheral blood. The sequence came from a man aged 40-55 years with acute or convalescent COVID-19. This chain joins TRBV19 and TRBJ1-2; D might be TRBD1 (6 bases). The CDR3 loop reads CASSIGTPYGYTF. The CDR3 bases are TGTGCCAGTAGTATCGGGACACCCTATGGCTACACCTTC.